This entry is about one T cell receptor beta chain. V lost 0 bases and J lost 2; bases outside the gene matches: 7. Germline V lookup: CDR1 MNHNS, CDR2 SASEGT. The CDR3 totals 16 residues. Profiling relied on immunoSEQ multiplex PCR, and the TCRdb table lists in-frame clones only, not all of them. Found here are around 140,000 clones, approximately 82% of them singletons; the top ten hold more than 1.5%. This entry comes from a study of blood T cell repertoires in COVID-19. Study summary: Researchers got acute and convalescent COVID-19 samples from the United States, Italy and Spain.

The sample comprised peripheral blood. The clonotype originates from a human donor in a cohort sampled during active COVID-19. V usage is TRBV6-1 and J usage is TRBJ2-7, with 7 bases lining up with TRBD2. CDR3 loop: CASSEAGGTGPYEQYF. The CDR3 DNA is TGTGCCAGCAGTGAAGCGGGGGGGACTGGTCCCTACGAGCAGTACTTC.